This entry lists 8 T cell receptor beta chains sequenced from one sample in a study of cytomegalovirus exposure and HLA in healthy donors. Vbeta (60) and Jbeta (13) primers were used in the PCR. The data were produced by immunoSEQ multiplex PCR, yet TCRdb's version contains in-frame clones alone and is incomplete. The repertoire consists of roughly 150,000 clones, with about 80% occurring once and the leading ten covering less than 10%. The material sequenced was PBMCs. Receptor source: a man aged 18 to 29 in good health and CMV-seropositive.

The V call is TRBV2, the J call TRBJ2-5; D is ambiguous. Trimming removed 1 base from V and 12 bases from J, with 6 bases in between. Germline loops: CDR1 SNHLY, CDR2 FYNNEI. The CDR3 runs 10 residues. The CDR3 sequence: CASSEGVEYF. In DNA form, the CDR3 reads TGTGCCAGCAGTGAAGGAGTGGAGTACTTC.

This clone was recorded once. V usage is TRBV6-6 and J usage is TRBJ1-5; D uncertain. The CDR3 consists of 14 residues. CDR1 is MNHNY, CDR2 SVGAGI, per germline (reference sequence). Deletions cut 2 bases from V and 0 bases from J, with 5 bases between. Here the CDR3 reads CASSYGISNQPQHF. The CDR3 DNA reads TGTGCCAGCAGTTACGGCATTAGCAATCAGCCCCAGCATTTT.

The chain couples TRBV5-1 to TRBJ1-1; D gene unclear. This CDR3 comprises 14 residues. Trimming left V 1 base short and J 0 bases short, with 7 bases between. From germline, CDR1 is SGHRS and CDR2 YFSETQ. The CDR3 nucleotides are TGCGCCAGCAGCTTGTCGGGGATGAACACTGAAGCTTTCTTT. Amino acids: CASSLSGMNTEAFF.

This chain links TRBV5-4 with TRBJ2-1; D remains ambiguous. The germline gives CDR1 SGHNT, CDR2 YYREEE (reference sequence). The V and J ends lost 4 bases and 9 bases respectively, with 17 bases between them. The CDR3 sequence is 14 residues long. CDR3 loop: CASSTDFHVGEQFF. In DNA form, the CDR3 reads TGTGCCAGCAGCACTGACTTCCACGTTGGTGAGCAGTTCTTC.

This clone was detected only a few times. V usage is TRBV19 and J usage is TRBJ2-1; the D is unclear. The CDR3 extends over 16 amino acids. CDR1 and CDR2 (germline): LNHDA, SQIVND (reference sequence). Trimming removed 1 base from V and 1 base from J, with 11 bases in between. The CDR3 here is CASSIVAGGSYNEQFF. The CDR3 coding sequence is TGTGCCAGTAGTATAGTAGCTGGCGGTTCCTACAATGAGCAGTTCTTC.

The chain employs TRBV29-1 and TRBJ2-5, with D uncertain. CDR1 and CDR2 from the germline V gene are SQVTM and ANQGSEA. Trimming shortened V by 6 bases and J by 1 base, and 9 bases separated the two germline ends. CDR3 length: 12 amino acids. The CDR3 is CSVRLFQETQYF. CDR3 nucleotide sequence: TGCAGCGTAAGACTCTTCCAAGAGACCCAGTACTTC.

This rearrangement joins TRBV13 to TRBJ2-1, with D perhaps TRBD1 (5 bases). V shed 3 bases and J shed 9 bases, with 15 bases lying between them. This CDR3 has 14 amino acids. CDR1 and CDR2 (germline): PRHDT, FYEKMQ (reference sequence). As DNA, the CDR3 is TGTGCCAGCAGCTTCAGACAGAACCCAGCTGAGCAGTTCTTC. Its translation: CASSFRQNPAEQFF.

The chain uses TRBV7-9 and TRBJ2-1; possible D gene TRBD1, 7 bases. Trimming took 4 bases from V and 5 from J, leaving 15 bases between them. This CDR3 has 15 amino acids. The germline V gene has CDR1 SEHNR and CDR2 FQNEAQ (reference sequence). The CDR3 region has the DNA TGTGCCAGCAGCTCGGGGGTAGGGACAGACAATGAGCAGTTCTTC. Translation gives CASSSGVGTDNEQFF.